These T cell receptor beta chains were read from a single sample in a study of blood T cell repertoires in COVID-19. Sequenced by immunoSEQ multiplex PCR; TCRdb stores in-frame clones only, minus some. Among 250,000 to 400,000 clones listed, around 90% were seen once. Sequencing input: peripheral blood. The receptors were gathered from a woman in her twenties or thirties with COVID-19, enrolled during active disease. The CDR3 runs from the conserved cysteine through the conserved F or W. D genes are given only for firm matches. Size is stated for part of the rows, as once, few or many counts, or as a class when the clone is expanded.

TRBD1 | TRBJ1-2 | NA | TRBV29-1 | CSGSGTDYGYTF | TGCAGCGGATCCGGGACAGACTATGGCTACACCTTC
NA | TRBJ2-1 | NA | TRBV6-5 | CASSYDDYAFYNEQFF | TGTGCCAGCAGTTACGATGACTACGCCTTTTACAATGAGCAGTTCTTC
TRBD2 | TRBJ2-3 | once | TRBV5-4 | CASSRAGVGADTQYF | TGTGCCAGCAGCAGAGCGGGAGTGGGGGCAGATACGCAGTATTTT
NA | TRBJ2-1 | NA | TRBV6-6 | CASSYAGQDCNEQFF | TGTGCCAGCAGTTACGCAGGACAAGACTGCAATGAGCAGTTCTTC
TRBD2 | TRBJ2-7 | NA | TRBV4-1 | CASSQGLAGTYEQYF | TGCGCCAGCAGCCAAGGGCTAGCGGGAACCTACGAGCAGTACTTC
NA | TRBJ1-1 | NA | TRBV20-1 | CSVDSNTEAFF | TGCAGCGTAGACTCGAACACTGAAGCTTTCTTT
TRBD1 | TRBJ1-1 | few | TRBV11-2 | CASSLGGTGEAFF | TGTGCCAGCAGCTTAGGGGGGACAGGGGAAGCTTTCTTT
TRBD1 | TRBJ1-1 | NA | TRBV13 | CASSDRGIPNTEAFF | TGTGCCAGCAGCGACAGGGGGATTCCGAACACTGAAGCTTTCTTT
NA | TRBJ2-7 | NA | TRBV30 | CAWISRLAGESYEQYF | TGTGCCTGGATTTCGAGGTTGGCAGGGGAGTCCTACGAGCAGTACTTC
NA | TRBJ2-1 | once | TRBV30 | CAWSVRGGGPGRDEQFF | TGTGCCTGGAGTGTAAGAGGGGGGGGTCCCGGTCGCGATGAGCAGTTCTTC
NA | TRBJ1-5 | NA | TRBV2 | CASSRDKNQPQHF | TGTGCCAGCAGTAGGGACAAAAATCAGCCCCAGCATTTT
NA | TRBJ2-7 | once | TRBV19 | CASSRTAGQTSYEQYF | TGTGCCAGTAGTAGAACCGCGGGACAGACCTCCTACGAGCAGTACTTC
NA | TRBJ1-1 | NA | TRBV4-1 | CASSPGRGEVTEAFF | TGCGCCAGCAGCCCAGGGCGGGGGGAGGTCACTGAAGCTTTCTTT
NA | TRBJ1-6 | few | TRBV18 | CASSPNGIYNSPLHF | TGTGCCAGCTCACCGAACGGGATTTATAATTCACCCCTCCACTTT
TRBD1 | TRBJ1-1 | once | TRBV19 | CASSIGGTGAENTEAFF | TGTGCCAGTAGTATAGGGGGGACAGGCGCCGAGAACACTGAAGCTTTCTTT
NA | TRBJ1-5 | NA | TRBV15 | CATSRGPPGGGIQPQHF | TGTGCCACCAGCAGAGGCCCCCCGGGAGGGGGTATTCAGCCCCAGCATTTT
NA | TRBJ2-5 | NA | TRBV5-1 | CASSPGFQETQYF | TGCGCCAGCAGCCCCGGGTTTCAAGAGACCCAGTACTTC
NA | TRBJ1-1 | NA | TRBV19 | CASTDPGHLIEAFF | TGTGCCAGCACAGATCCGGGACACCTTATTGAAGCTTTCTTT
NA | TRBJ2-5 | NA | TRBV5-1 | CASSLLQGGTQYF | TGCGCCAGCAGCTTATTGCAGGGAGGGACCCAGTACTTC
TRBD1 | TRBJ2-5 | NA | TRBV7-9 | CASSTRSGAGTGFKETQYF | TGTGCCAGCAGCACACGGTCCGGTGCCGGGACAGGGTTTAAAGAGACCCAGTACTTC
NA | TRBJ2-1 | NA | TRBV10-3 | CAISESRNEQFF | TGTGCCATCAGTGAGTCGAGGAATGAGCAGTTCTTC
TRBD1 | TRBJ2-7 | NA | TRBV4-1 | CASSHTDRGVYEQYF | TGCGCCAGCAGCCACACGGACAGGGGTGTATACGAGCAGTACTTC
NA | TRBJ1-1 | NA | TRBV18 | CASSPGASQNTEAFF | TGTGCCAGCTCTCCAGGGGCTTCCCAGAACACTGAAGCTTTCTTT
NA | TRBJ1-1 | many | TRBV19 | CASSLGVNTEAFF | TGTGCCAGTAGCCTGGGCGTGAACACTGAAGCTTTCTTT
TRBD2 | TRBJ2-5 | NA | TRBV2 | CASRLPLAGVQETQYF | TGTGCCAGCAGACTACCCCTAGCGGGAGTTCAAGAGACCCAGTACTTC
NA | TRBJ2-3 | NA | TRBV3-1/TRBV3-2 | CASRQTLGTDTQYF | TGTGCCAGCAGACAGACCTTAGGTACAGATACGCAGTATTTT
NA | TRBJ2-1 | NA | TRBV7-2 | CASSFSGRNEQFF | TGTGCCAGCAGCTTTTCCGGGAGAAATGAGCAGTTCTTC
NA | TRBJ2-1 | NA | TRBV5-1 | CASSLALAFYNEQFF | TGCGCCAGCAGCTTGGCCCTAGCGTTCTACAATGAGCAGTTCTTC
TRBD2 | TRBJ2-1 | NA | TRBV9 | CASSIRDYPYNEQFF | TGTGCCAGCAGCATTCGGGACTATCCCTACAATGAGCAGTTCTTC
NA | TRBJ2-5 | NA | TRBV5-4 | CASSRSANVQETQYF | TGTGCCAGCAGTAGGTCAGCGAACGTCCAAGAGACCCAGTACTTC
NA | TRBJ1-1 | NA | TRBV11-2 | CASSQQGSTEAFF | TGTGCCAGCAGCCAGCAGGGCAGCACTGAAGCTTTCTTT
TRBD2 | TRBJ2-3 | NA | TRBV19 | CASSTGLAGGFTDTQYF | TGTGCCAGTAGTACGGGACTAGCGGGGGGCTTCACAGATACGCAGTATTTT
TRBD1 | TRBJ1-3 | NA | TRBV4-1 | CASSHQGQGGQNRNTIYF | TGCGCCAGCAGCCACCAGGGACAGGGGGGACAAAATCGAAACACCATATATTTT
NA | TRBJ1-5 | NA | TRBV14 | CASSQGGAANQPQHF | TGTGCCAGCAGCCAAGGAGGAGCAGCCAATCAGCCCCAGCATTTT
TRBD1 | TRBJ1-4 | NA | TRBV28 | CASSGEDRGGLGLFF | TGTGCCAGCAGCGGCGAGGACAGGGGAGGTTTGGGACTGTTTTTT
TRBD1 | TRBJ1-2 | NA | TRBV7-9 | CASTRIPQQGANYGYTF | TGTGCCAGCACCCGAATCCCCCAACAGGGGGCTAACTATGGCTACACCTTC
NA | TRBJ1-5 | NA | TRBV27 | CASSPDLQGFGQPQHF | TGTGCCAGCAGTCCCGATCTACAGGGTTTCGGTCAGCCCCAGCATTTT
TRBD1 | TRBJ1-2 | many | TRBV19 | CASSRDRDIYGYTF | TGTGCCAGTAGTAGGGACAGGGATATATATGGCTACACCTTC
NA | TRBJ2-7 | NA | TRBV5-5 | CASSLLGDSYEQYF | TGTGCCAGCAGCTTGTTGGGGGACTCTTACGAGCAGTACTTC
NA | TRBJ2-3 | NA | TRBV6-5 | CASRGAGTDTQYF | TGTGCCAGCAGGGGAGCGGGCACAGATACGCAGTATTTT